This T cell receptor (beta chain) was profiled in a study of response to subunit inactivated influenza vaccine. The CDR3 runs 14 residues. V was pared by 2 bases and J by 7 bases, with 12 bases between. Germline CDR1 reads SGHAT; CDR2 reads FQNNGV. TCRdb reprocessed the RT-PCR reads via MiXCR and lists one record per CDR3 protein. The sample carries 600,000 to 850,000 distinct CDR3 sequences, less than 15% recorded once. This clonotype was counted only a few times. This sequence originates from a man aged 45-65 years who received an inactivated influenza vaccine. The gene calls are TRBV11-2 and TRBJ2-1; possible D gene TRBD1, 5 bases. The sample was PBMCs from blood, taken around 14 days before vaccination. The CDR3 region has the DNA TGTGCCAGCAGCTTACAAGGGGTCGGGAATGAGCAGTTCTTC. Protein sequence: CASSLQGVGNEQFF.